This passage covers 31 T cell receptor beta chains from one sample sequenced in a study of blood T cell repertoires in COVID-19. Generated by immunoSEQ multiplex PCR, the TCRdb table keeps only in-frame clones and is missing some. The data show about 53,000 clones, 87% seen once. Sequences were obtained from peripheral blood. The receptors shown here come from a middle-aged man with acute or convalescent COVID-19.

The rearrangement links TRBV18 to TRBJ1-2, with D unresolved. Germline loops: CDR1 KGHSH, CDR2 LQKENI. V was clipped by 5 bases and J by 2 bases, with 21 bases between them. The CDR3 has 17 residues. CDR3 sequence: CASSNFEVSENNYGYTF. CDR3 coding DNA: TGTGCCAGCTCAAATTTTGAGGTTAGCGAGAACAACTATGGCTACACCTTC.

The chain combines TRBV3-1 (or the pseudogene TRBV3-2) with TRBJ2-7; TRBD2 agrees at 12 bases. With V trimmed by 3 bases and J by 2 bases, 11 bases remained unmatched. This CDR3 is 18 amino acids long. Germline V CDR1 and CDR2: LGHDT, YNNKEL (reference sequence). The CDR3 DNA reads TGTGCCAGCAGCCAGGCGCTCGTGACTAGCGGGGGACCCTACGAGCAGTACTTC. It yields the protein CASSQALVTSGGPYEQYF.

The genes are TRBV4-2 and TRBJ1-1; 9 nucleotides agree with TRBD1. V dropped 3 bases and J dropped 3; count of bases not matched to a gene: 17. This CDR3 has 19 amino acids. Germline CDR1 is LGHNA and CDR2 is YNFKEQ. CDR3 in amino acids: CASSHETGGGWSSDTEAFF. CDR3 bases: TGTGCCAGCAGCCATGAAACAGGGGGCGGATGGTCGTCTGACACTGAAGCTTTCTTT.

V and J are TRBV27 and TRBJ2-3; D possibly corresponds to TRBD1 (6 bases). Trimming left V 7 bases short and J 6 bases short, with 14 bases between. This CDR3 is built from 13 residues. Germline-derived CDR1 and CDR2 are MNHEY and SMNVEV (reference sequence). CDR3 loop: CASTLRGMDTQYF. CDR3 DNA sequence: TGTGCCAGCACTCTCAGGGGTATGGATACGCAGTATTTT.

The J gene is TRBJ2-2, the V gene TRBV5-4, with 10 bases identical to TRBD2. The length of the CDR3 is 16 residues. Germline CDR1 is SGHNT and CDR2 is YYREEE (reference sequence). J gave up 5 bases and V 4 bases, and 8 bases lay outside the gene matches. This chain's CDR3 is CASSVSGGAETGELFF. DNA of the CDR3: TGTGCCAGCAGCGTGAGCGGGGGGGCCGAAACCGGGGAGCTGTTTTTT. The full variable domain, completed using reference TRBV5-4 and TRBJ2-2, is ETGVTQSPTHLIKTRGQQVTLRCSSQSGHNTVSWYQQALGQGPQFIFQYYREEENGRGNFPPRFSGLQFPNYSSELNVNALELDDSALYLCASSVSGGAETGELFFGEGSRLTVL.

The chain is built from TRBV18 and TRBJ1-4; TRBD1 matches 7 bases. Germline V gene data show CDR1 as KGHSH and CDR2 as LQKENI. The V gene end was trimmed by 0 bases and the J gene end by 4 bases; junction bases not matched to a gene: 2. This CDR3 comprises 15 residues. CDR3 loop: CASSPPGQINEKLFF. The CDR3 DNA is TGTGCCAGCTCACCACCGGGACAGATTAATGAAAAACTGTTTTTT.

The rearrangement joins TRBV5-1 to TRBJ2-2; D remains unclear. The V gene's germline CDR1 is SGHRS and CDR2 YFSETQ. V was cut by 1 base and J by 3 bases, with 7 bases left in between. The CDR3 is 14 amino acids. CDR3 coding DNA: TGCGCCAGCAGCTTGTCGTCAGACACCGGGGAGCTGTTTTTT. It specifies CASSLSSDTGELFF.

V is TRBV6-6 and J is TRBJ1-1; D remains ambiguous. CDR1 and CDR2 from the germline V gene are MNHNY and SVGAGI (reference sequence). V was pared by 10 bases and J by 7 bases, with 13 bases between. This CDR3 contains 11 residues. The chain's CDR3 is CATRYVIEAFF. The DNA of the CDR3 is TGTGCCACCCGGTACGTAATTGAAGCTTTCTTT.

The CDR3 spells CASSWTGEGDTQYF. The CDR3 DNA follows: TGTGCCAGCAGCTGGACAGGGGAGGGAGATACGCAGTATTTT. This chain uses TRBV9 with TRBJ2-3; the match to TRBD1 covers 9 bases. From germline, CDR1 is SGDLS and CDR2 YYNGEE. With 4 bases clipped from V and 5 bases from J, the junction kept 5 bases outside the gene matches. CDR3 length: 14 residues.

The rearrangement links TRBV10-3 to TRBJ1-1; D remains ambiguous. V gave up 6 bases and J gave up 0 bases, with 17 bases separating them. Germline V CDR1 and CDR2: ENHRY, SYGVKD. The CDR3 is made up of 16 amino acids. CDR3: CAISRTNTKVNTEAFF. The CDR3 nucleotides read TGTGCCATCAGCAGGACTAACACGAAAGTGAACACTGAAGCTTTCTTT.

The rearrangement uses TRBV5-6 and TRBJ1-3; the D is unclear. The CDR3 length is 15 residues. The germline gives CDR1 SGHDT, CDR2 YYEEEE. The V end lost 4 bases, the J end lost 0 bases, and 11 bases lay between the germline ends. The CDR3 bases are TGTGCCAGCAGCACTGACTGGTCCTCTGGAAACACCATATATTTT. As protein: CASSTDWSSGNTIYF.

J is TRBJ1-2 and V is TRBV2, with D possibly matching TRBD1 (6 bases). The CDR3 runs to 14 residues. The germline V gene encodes CDR1 SNHLY and CDR2 FYNNEI. The V gene lost 6 bases and the J gene lost 2 bases, with 13 bases spanning the gap. In nucleotides, the CDR3 is TGTGCCAGCAGAGGCGGCAGGGGAAACTATGGCTACACCTTC. Protein sequence: CASRGGRGNYGYTF.

The genes are TRBV4-2 and TRBJ2-1; 9 positions match TRBD1. The trim removed 0 bases at V and 8 bases at J, leaving 11 bases unmatched. Germline assignment: CDR1 LGHNA and CDR2 YNFKEQ. This CDR3 spans 17 amino acids. Written as DNA, the CDR3 is TGTGCCAGCAGCCAAGATCTGACAGGGGGGGCCTCGGATGAGCAGTTCTTC. Translating it yields CASSQDLTGGASDEQFF.

Note on this clone: In the same sample, other DNA sequences code for this CDR3. This chain links TRBV11-3 with TRBJ2-7; D remains unclear. Germline V lookup: CDR1 SGHNT, CDR2 YENEEA. The CDR3 is 13 amino acids. Trimming cost V 4 bases and J 1 base, with 8 bases left between them. The CDR3 sequence is CASSSSVSYEQYF. Written as DNA, the CDR3 is TGTGCCAGCAGCTCGTCAGTGTCCTACGAGCAGTACTTC.

V and J are TRBV7-3 and TRBJ2-1; possible D gene TRBD2, 7 bases. The length of the CDR3 is 16 residues. Trimming stripped 5 bases from V and 0 bases from J, with 14 bases between. Germline CDR1 is SGHTA and CDR2 is FQGTGA. Written as DNA, the CDR3 is TGTGCCAGCAGCCCGGGGGGCGGGAGCTCCTACAATGAGCAGTTCTTC. Its translation is CASSPGGGSSYNEQFF.

The chain has TRBV11-2 and TRBJ2-7, with 9 bases lining up with TRBD2. The CDR3 has 14 residues. Germline CDR1 SGHAT, CDR2 FQNNGV. The trim removed 5 bases at V and 6 bases at J, leaving 8 bases unmatched. The CDR3 sequence: CASSSGRSGGEQYF. CDR3 DNA: TGTGCCAGCAGCAGCGGGAGGTCCGGGGGCGAGCAGTACTTC.

The chain joins TRBV6-5 to TRBJ1-2; 7 bases fit TRBD1. Germline V gene sequence: CDR1 MNHEY, CDR2 SVGAGI. The junction had 16 bases not matched to a gene; V was cut back by 7 bases and J by 8 bases. CDR3 length: 15 residues. The CDR3 region has the DNA TGTGCCAGCACCCCCTCCACACAGGGGACTGGGGGCTACACCTTC. It encodes CASTPSTQGTGGYTF.

This clone has just one count. The genes are TRBV9 and TRBJ2-1, with D possibly TRBD2 on 7 matching bases. V shed 4 bases and J shed 10 bases, with 21 bases lying between them. This CDR3 has 15 amino acids. Germline loops: CDR1 SGDLS, CDR2 YYNGEE. The CDR3 protein is CASSTEGGPTGEQFF. The CDR3 DNA reads as TGTGCCAGCAGCACCGAGGGGGGGCCGACCGGCGAGCAGTTCTTC.

About this clone: The junction departs from the called germline gene at one end, perhaps through a read error. This chain links TRBV2 with TRBJ2-2, with a tentative D call TRBD1 (6 bases). CDR1 and CDR2 (germline): SNHLY, FYNNEI. The CDR3 is 15 amino acids. The CDR3 protein is CASRSTTGNSGELFF. CDR3 DNA sequence: TGTGCCAGCAGATCGACCACAGGGAACTCCGGGGAGCTGTTTTTT. Full variable domain (outside the CDR3, taken from reference TRBV2 and TRBJ2-2): EPEVTQTPSHQVTQMGQEVILRCVPISNHLYFYWYRQILGQKVEFLVSFYNNEISEKSEIFDDQFSVERPDGSNFTLKIRSTKLEDSAMYFCASRSTTGNSGELFFGEGSRLTVL.

To note about this clone: Mismatch with germline at one junction end may stem from a read error. Within the sample, other DNA sequences also encode this same CDR3. The chain couples TRBV4-1 to TRBJ2-7, with TRBD2 identical over 9 bases. Looked up from germline, CDR1 is MGHRA and CDR2 is YSYEKL. The CDR3 is made up of 17 amino acids. As DNA, the CDR3 is TGCGCCAGCAGCCAGTATAGACTAGCGGATAGCTCCTACGAGCAGTATTTC. Its protein is CASSQYRLADSSYEQYF.

This clone showed up just once. The V and J genes are TRBV18 and TRBJ2-7; unclear D gene. Trimming pared 2 bases from V and 3 bases from J, leaving 11 bases between. Germline V gives CDR1 KGHSH, CDR2 LQKENI. CDR3 length equals 14 residues. This chain's CDR3 is CASSPDGGFYEQYF. CDR3 in DNA: TGTGCCAGCTCACCAGATGGCGGATTCTACGAGCAGTACTTC.

This clone was seen once. Other nucleotide sequences from this sample produce the same CDR3. The chain couples TRBV7-9 to TRBJ2-7, with TRBD2 matching 8 bases. The CDR3 covers 15 residues. CDR1 is SEHNR and CDR2 is FQNEAQ in the germline V gene (reference sequence). The ends lost 5 bases at V and 1 base at J; junction bases unmatched: 7. The DNA of the CDR3 is TGTGCCAGCAGCCTTGGCGGGGGGTCTTCCTACGAGCAGTACTTC. Translating it yields CASSLGGGSSYEQYF.

The chain couples TRBV9 to TRBJ1-2, with 11 positions matching TRBD1. This CDR3 comprises 15 residues. The junction had 5 bases not matched to a gene; V was cut back by 4 bases and J by 3 bases. The V gene's germline CDR1 is SGDLS and CDR2 YYNGEE. CDR3 region: CASSPGQGAYYGYTF. The CDR3, as DNA: TGTGCCAGCAGCCCAGGACAGGGGGCGTACTATGGCTACACCTTC. The full variable domain, its missing parts supplied by reference TRBV9 and TRBJ1-2, is DSGVTQTPKHLITATGQRVTLRCSPRSGDLSVYWYQQSLDQGLQFLIQYYNGEERAKGNILERFSAQQFPDLHSELNLSSLELGDSALYFCASSPGQGAYYGYTFGSGTRLTVV.

V gene TRBV27 combines with J gene TRBJ2-3; D might be TRBD1 (6 bases). Germline V gene data show CDR1 as MNHEY and CDR2 as SMNVEV (reference sequence). Trimming shortened V by 2 bases and J by 0 bases, and 15 bases separated the two germline ends. The CDR3 totals 17 residues. CDR3 DNA sequence: TGTGCCAGCAGTTTAGGGGGCACAGGGCCAAGCACAGATACGCAGTATTTT. Residues: CASSLGGTGPSTDTQYF.

This chain joins TRBV19 and TRBJ2-2; D might be TRBD2 (5 bases). The CDR3 spans 12 residues. V was trimmed by 8 bases and J by 6 bases, leaving 10 bases between them. Germline loops: CDR1 LNHDA, CDR2 SQIVND (reference sequence). The CDR3 coding sequence is TGTGCCAGTGAACTAGAGTCCGGGGAGCTGTTTTTT. Amino acid sequence: CASELESGELFF.

The J gene is TRBJ2-7, the V gene TRBV10-3, with D possibly TRBD1 on 6 matching bases. This CDR3 spans 15 amino acids. The germline gives CDR1 ENHRY, CDR2 SYGVKD. V lost 3 bases and J 1 base, leaving 13 bases between the germline ends. CDR3 amino acids: CAISEKGVSSYEQYF. The CDR3, as DNA: TGTGCCATCAGTGAAAAGGGGGTCTCTTCCTACGAGCAGTACTTC.

This chain links TRBV7-4 with TRBJ2-7; weak D call: TRBD1 (5 bases). CDR3 length: 16 amino acids. Germline CDR1 is SGHVT and CDR2 is SQSDAQ. Trimming removed 5 bases at V and 3 bases at J, with 20 bases between. The CDR3 coding sequence is TGTGCCAGCAGCCCGCAGGTAAGAGACAGAGACTACGAGCAGTACTTC. Its translation: CASSPQVRDRDYEQYF.

The rearrangement uses TRBV3-1 (or the pseudogene TRBV3-2) and TRBJ2-5; 7 bases agree with TRBD1. CDR1 and CDR2 (germline): LGHDT, YNNKEL (reference sequence). After removal of 1 base from V and 4 bases from J, the junction contained 6 bases not matched to a gene. The CDR3 sequence is 15 residues long. CDR3 bases: TGTGCCAGCAGCCAAGGCCAAACAGGGGTAGAGACCCAGTACTTC. Protein sequence: CASSQGQTGVETQYF.

The chain combines TRBV11-1 with TRBJ2-1; 10 bases match TRBD1. Germline CDR1 and CDR2: SGHAT and FQDESV (reference sequence). V dropped 3 bases and J dropped 8; count of bases not matched to a gene: 7. The CDR3 is 15 residues long. DNA for the CDR3: TGTGCCAGCAGCTTCGCCGGGACAGGGGTGGATGAGCAGTTCTTC. It encodes CASSFAGTGVDEQFF.

V gene TRBV19 combines with J gene TRBJ1-5; possibly TRBD1 for D (6 bases). CDR3 length equals 14 residues. Germline V CDR1 and CDR2: LNHDA, SQIVND (reference sequence). V dropped 3 bases and J dropped 5 bases, with 11 bases sitting between them. CDR3 coding DNA: TGTGCCAGTAGTATTAGCAGGGGATATCAGCCCCAGCATTTT. Its protein is CASSISRGYQPQHF.

This chain links TRBV3-1 (or the pseudogene TRBV3-2) with TRBJ2-7; tentative D call: TRBD2 (5 bases). CDR1 and CDR2 from the germline V gene are LGHDT and YNNKEL (reference sequence). Trimming stripped 4 bases from V and 2 bases from J, with 12 bases between. CDR3 length equals 14 residues. Here the CDR3 reads CASSPYDGTYEQYF. DNA of the CDR3: TGTGCCAGCAGCCCATACGACGGGACCTACGAGCAGTACTTC.